This TCR beta chain was sequenced for a study of glioma-infiltrating T cells. Amplification of TCR alpha and beta CDR3 regions from RNA used iRepertoire nested multiplex PCR. Input was roughly 85-450 ng of tissue mRNA or PBMC total RNA. TCRdb itself ran the multiplex PCR reads through MiXCR, one entry per CDR3 protein. The repertoire includes 170,000 or so distinct CDR3 sequences, around 40% of them detected once, and roughly 5.2% sits in the top ten. Germline V CDR1 and CDR2: MDHEN, SYDVKM. CDR3 size: 14 residues. For this clonotype: Its specificity is unknown. A clone one base away is much larger, so this may be a read error.

Notes on the study in general: Non-neoplastic patients had below-expected tissue-blood divergence, while all gliomas exceeded expectation. Very few CDR3 sequences were shared between tissue and blood.

This sequence was found in a human donor with low-grade glioma or glioblastoma, undergoing nonglioma brain surgery, or in good health (not recorded which). The chain couples TRBV28 to TRBJ1-3, with D tentatively TRBD1 (6 bases). Sequencing was done on a sample of glioma tissue, nonneoplastic brain tissue, or PBMCs (not recorded which). CDR3 in DNA: TGTGCCAGCAGTCCCGAGGGGGGTGGAGACACCATATATTTT. Amino acids: CASSPEGGGDTIYF. Combining the CDR3 with reference TRBV28 and TRBJ1-3 gives the whole variable domain DVKVTQSSRYLVKRTGEKVFLECVQDMDHENMFWYRQDPGLGLRLIYFSYDVKMKEKGDIPEGYSVSREKKERFSLILESASTNQTSMYLCASSPEGGGDTIYFGEGSWLTVV.